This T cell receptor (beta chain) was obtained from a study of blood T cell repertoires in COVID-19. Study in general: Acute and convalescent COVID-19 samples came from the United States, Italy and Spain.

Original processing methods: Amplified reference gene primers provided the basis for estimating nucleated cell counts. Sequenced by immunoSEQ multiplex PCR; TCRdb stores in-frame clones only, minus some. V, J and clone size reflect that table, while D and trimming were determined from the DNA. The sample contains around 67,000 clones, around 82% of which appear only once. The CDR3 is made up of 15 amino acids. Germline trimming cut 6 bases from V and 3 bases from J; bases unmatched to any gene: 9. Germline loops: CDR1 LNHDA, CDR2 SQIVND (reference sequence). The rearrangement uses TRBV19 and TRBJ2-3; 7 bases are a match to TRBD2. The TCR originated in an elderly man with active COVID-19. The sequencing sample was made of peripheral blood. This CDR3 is CASRGGKAGTDTQYF. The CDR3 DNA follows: TGTGCCAGTAGGGGGGGGAAAGCGGGGACAGATACGCAGTATTTT.